This T cell receptor beta chain was obtained from a study of cytomegalovirus exposure and HLA in healthy donors. 60 Vbeta and 13 Jbeta primers were used in PCR. This table comes from immunoSEQ multiplex PCR, and its TCRdb copy is limited to in-frame clones, with some not included. The sample includes around 210,000 clones, 75% to 90% seen only once; the top ten take 2.5% to 3.5%. Germline CDR1 is SNHLY and CDR2 is FYNNEI. Trimming removed 8 bases from V and 7 bases from J; junction bases left unmatched: 12. The CDR3 is 14 residues long. This clone was recorded only once. V and J are TRBV2 and TRBJ1-2; 8 positions match TRBD1. The sequencing sample was made of PBMCs. This clonotype was sampled from a woman between 40 and 55 years old in good health and CMV-seronegative. The CDR3 DNA reads as TGTGCCAGCGTTTTACCGGACAGGGTGGTTGGCTACACCTTC. This sequence encodes CASVLPDRVVGYTF. Supplemented by reference TRBV2 and TRBJ1-2, the full variable domain reads EPEVTQTPSHQVTQMGQEVILRCVPISNHLYFYWYRQILGQKVEFLVSFYNNEISEKSEIFDDQFSVERPDGSNFTLKIRSTKLEDSAMYFCASVLPDRVVGYTFGSGTRLTVV.